This T cell receptor (beta chain) was recovered during a study of blood T cell repertoires in COVID-19. The data were produced by immunoSEQ multiplex PCR, yet TCRdb's version contains in-frame clones alone and is incomplete. Of more than 100,000 clones listed, over 65% are singletons. V gave up 6 bases and J gave up 4 bases; unmatched junction bases: 10. Per the germline V gene, CDR1 is LNHDA and CDR2 is SQIVND (reference sequence). The CDR3 covers 15 residues. The V gene is TRBV19, the J gene TRBJ2-7; TRBD2 matches 9 bases. The receptor was derived from a human donor in a cohort sampled during active COVID-19. Sequencing input: peripheral blood. The CDR3 loop reads CASRQISGGDYEQYF. CDR3 sequence (DNA): TGTGCCAGTAGACAAATTAGCGGGGGCGATTACGAGCAGTACTTC.